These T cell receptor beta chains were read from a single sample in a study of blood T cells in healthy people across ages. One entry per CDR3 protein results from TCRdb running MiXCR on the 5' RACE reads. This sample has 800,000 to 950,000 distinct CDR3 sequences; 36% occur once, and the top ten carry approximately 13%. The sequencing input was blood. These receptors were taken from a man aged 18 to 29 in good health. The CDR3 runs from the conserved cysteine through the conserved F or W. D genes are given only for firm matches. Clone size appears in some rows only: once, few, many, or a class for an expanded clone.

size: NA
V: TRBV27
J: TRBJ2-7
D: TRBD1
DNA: TGTGCCAGCAGTTTTTCTGCCCACAGGGGAACCTACGAGCAGTACTTC
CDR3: CASSFSAHRGTYEQYF

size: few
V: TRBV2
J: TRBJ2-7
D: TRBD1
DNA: TGTGCCAGCAGAGCCGGGACAGTAACCTACGAGCAGTACTTC
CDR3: CASRAGTVTYEQYF

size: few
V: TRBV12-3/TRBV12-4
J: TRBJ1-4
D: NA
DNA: TGTGCCAGCACCCACAGGGCCCTTAATGAAAAACTGTTTTTT
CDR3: CASTHRALNEKLFF

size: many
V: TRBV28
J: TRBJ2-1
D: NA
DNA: TGTGCCAGCAGTTTACCACAATTATACAATGAGCAGTTCTTC
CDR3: CASSLPQLYNEQFF

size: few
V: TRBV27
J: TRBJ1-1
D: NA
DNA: TGTGCCAGCAGTTATCGTCTGCGGACAGAGAACACTGAAGCTTTCTTT
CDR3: CASSYRLRTENTEAFF

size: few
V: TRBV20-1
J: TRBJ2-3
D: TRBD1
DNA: TGCAGTGCCCTGAACCGGGACAGGGGGCGCGGAGATACGCAGTATTTT
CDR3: CSALNRDRGRGDTQYF

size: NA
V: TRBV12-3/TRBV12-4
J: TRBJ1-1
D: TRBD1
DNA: TGTGCCAGCAGTCCCGGGACAGGGGGTTGGGCTTTCTTT
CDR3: CASSPGTGGWAFF

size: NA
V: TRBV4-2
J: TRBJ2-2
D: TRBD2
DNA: TGTGCCAGCAGCCAAGTAGCGGGGGGGCGCGACACCGGGGAGTTGTTTTTT
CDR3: CASSQVAGGRDTGELFF

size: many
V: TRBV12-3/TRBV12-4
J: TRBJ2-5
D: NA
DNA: TGTGCCAGCAGCTCCCTAGCGAAGACCCAGTACTTC
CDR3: CASSSLAKTQYF

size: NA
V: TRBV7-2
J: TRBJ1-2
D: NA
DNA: TGTGCCAGCAGCTCGGCAGGGGCCTATGGCTACACCTTC
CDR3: CASSSAGAYGYTF

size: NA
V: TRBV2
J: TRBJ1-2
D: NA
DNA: TGTGCCAGCAGTGAACCGGACACTGGCTACACCTTC
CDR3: CASSEPDTGYTF

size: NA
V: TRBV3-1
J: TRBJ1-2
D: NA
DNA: TGTGCCAGCAGAGAAAACGGCCGACCTAACTATGGCTACACCTTC
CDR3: CASRENGRPNYGYTF

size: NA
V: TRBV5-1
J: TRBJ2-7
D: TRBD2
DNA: TGCGCCAGCAGCTTGGTAGCGGGGGGAGCCTACGAGCAGTACTTC
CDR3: CASSLVAGGAYEQYF

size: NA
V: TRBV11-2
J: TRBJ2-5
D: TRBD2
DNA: TGTGCCAGCAGCTTAGGATCGGGGGGACTATACAATGAGCAGTACTTC
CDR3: CASSLGSGGLYNEQYF

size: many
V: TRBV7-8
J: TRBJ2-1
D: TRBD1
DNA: TGTGCCAGCAGGGAACCGGGACAGGGTATCAATGAGCAGTTCTTC
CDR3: CASREPGQGINEQFF

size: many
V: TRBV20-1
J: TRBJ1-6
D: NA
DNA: TGCAGTGCTGAGGACCGAACCTCCTATAATTCACCCCTCCACTTT
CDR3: CSAEDRTSYNSPLHF

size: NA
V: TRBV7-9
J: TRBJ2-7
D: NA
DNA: TGTGCCAGCAGCTCTACCGACTTGGCACCCACTGAGCAGTACTTC
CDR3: CASSSTDLAPTEQYF

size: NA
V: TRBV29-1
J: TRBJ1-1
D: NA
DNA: TGCAGCGTTGAGGTATCGGTGAACACTGAAGCTTTCTTT
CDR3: CSVEVSVNTEAFF

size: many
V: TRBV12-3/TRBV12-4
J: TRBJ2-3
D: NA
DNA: TGTGCCAGCACCGTACAGGGAAGGATCACAGATACGCAGTATTTT
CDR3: CASTVQGRITDTQYF

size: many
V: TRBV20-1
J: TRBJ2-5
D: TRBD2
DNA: TGCAGTGCTAGTGACCCGGGACTAGTATCTGAGACCCAGTACTTC
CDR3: CSASDPGLVSETQYF

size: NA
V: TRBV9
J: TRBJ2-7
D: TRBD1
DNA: TGTGCCAGCAGCTTTAACCCGGGACAGGTAGCCTACAATGAGCAGTACTTC
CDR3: CASSFNPGQVAYNEQYF

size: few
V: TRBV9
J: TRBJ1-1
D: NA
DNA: TGTGCCAGCAGCCCCTCTGGCAGAACGGCTTTCTTT
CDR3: CASSPSGRTAFF

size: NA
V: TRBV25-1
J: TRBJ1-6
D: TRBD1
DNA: TGTGCCAGCAGTCGGGACAGGGCGAATTCACCCCTCCACTTT
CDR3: CASSRDRANSPLHF

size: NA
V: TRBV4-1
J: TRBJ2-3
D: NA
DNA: TGCGCCAGCAGCCAGCAGGGCTGGGGGACAGATACGCAGTATTTT
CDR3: CASSQQGWGTDTQYF

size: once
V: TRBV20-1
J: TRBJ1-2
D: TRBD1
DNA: TGCAGTGAAAAGGGACAGGGGGCGAACGGTGGCTACACCTTC
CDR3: CSEKGQGANGGYTF

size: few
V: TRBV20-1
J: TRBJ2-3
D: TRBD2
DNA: TGCAGTGCCTCCGTCGGGACTAGTCCCACAGATACGCAGTATTTT
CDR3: CSASVGTSPTDTQYF

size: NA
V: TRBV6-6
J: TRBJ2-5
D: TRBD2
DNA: TGTGCCAGCAGTTACTCGCTAGCGGGGAGGAAACAAGAGACCCAGTACTTC
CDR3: CASSYSLAGRKQETQYF

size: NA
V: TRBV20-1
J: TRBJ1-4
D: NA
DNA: TGCAGTGCTAGAGATGCGCAGCGGTTAAATGAAAAACTGTTTTTT
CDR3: CSARDAQRLNEKLFF

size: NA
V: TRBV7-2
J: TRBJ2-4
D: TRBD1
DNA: TGTGCCAGCAGCTTAACCTCCGGGACAGGGACCCCCTTAGCCAAAAACATTCAGTACTTC
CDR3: CASSLTSGTGTPLAKNIQYF

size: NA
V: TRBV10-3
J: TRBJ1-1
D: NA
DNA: TGTGCCATCAGACCTAAGATCACGAACACTGAAGCTTTCTTT
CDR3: CAIRPKITNTEAFF

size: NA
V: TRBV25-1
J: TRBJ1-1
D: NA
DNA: TGTGCCAGCAGTGAATTAGAGGGGCTTAACACTGAAGCTTTCTTT
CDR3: CASSELEGLNTEAFF

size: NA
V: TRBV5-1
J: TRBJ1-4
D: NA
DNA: TGCGCCAGCAAACGGCTAGGCCATAATGAAAAACTGTTTTTT
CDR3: CASKRLGHNEKLFF

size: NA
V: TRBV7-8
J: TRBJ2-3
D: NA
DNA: TGTGCCAGCAGCTTAGAAAGCGCTGTTTGGACAGATACGCAGTATTTT
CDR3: CASSLESAVWTDTQYF

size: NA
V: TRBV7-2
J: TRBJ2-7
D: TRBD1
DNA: TGTGCCAGCAGCTCCCCTCAGTGGGACAGGGAGTCCTACGAGCAGTACTTC
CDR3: CASSSPQWDRESYEQYF

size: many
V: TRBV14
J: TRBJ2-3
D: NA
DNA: TGTGCCAGCAGCCAAGATCTTGGAGCCACAGATACGCAGTATTTT
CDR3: CASSQDLGATDTQYF

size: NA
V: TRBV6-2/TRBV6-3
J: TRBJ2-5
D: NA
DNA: TGTGCCAGCAGTTGGGTAGGACTGGAGACCCAGTACTTC
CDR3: CASSWVGLETQYF

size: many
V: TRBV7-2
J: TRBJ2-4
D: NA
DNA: TGTGCCAGCAGCTTAATACAGGGAAACATTCAGTACTTC
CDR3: CASSLIQGNIQYF

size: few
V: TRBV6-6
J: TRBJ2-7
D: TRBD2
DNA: TGTGCCAGCAGTCAAAACCTAGCGGGGGGGCGCGGCAATGAGCAGTACTTC
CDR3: CASSQNLAGGRGNEQYF

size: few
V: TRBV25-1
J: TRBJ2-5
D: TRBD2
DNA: TGTGCCAGCAGTGAGGGGCTAGCGGGGGGGCAAGAGACCCAGTACTTC
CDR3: CASSEGLAGGQETQYF

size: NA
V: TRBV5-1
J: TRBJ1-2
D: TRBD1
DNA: TGCGCCAGCGCCCCGGGACAGCGCGAAGTCGGGGTCTATGGCTACACCTTC
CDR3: CASAPGQREVGVYGYTF

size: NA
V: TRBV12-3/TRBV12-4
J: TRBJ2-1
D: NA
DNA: TGTGCCAGCAGTTTGAACAGGGCCAACAATGAGCAGTTCTTC
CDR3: CASSLNRANNEQFF

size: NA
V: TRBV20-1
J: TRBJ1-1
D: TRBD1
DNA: TGCAGTGCTCGAAGGACAGGGGGGTACACTGAAGCTTTCTTT
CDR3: CSARRTGGYTEAFF

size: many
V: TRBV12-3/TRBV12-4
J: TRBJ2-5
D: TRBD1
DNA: TGTGCCAGCAGGAGACAGGGGAGTCGGGAGACCCAGTACTTC
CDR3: CASRRQGSRETQYF

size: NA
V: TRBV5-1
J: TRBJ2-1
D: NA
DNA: TGCGCCAGCAGCCTGCCTATCCGGGTCAACACGAAGGATGAGCAGTTCTTC
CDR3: CASSLPIRVNTKDEQFF

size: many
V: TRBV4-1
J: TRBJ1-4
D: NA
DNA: TGCGCCAGCAGCCAAGATTGGACAGAAAATGAAAAACTGTTTTTT
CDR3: CASSQDWTENEKLFF

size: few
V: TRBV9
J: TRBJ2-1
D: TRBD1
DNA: TGTGCCAGCAGCTGGGACAGGGGCACTTACAATGAGCAGTTCTTC
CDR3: CASSWDRGTYNEQFF

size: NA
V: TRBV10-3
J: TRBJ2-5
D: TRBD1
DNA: TGTGCCATCAAGGCAGGGGGCACAGAGACCCAGTACTTC
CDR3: CAIKAGGTETQYF

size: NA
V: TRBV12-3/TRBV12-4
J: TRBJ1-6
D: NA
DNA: TGTGCCAGCAGAGACCGACAGGCCCTATCTTTCAATTCACCCCTCCACTTT
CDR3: CASRDRQALSFNSPLHF

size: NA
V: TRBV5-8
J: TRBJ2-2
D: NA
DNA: TGTGCCAGCAGCCGTCTTTATGAGGGGAGAGGCTGGGTCACCGGGGAGCTGTTTTTT
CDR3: CASSRLYEGRGWVTGELFF

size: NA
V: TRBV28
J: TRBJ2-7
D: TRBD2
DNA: TGTGCCAGCAGTTCTGGGAGCGGGGGAACCTACGAGCAGTACTTC
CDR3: CASSSGSGGTYEQYF

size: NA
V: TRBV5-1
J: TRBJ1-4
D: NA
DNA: TGCGCCAGCAGCTTTGGGGAGCGAACTAATGAAAAACTGTTTTTT
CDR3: CASSFGERTNEKLFF

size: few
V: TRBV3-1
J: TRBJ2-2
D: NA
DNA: TGTGCCAGCAGCCAAGAAACACCTCGGAACACCGGGGAGCTGTTTTTT
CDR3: CASSQETPRNTGELFF

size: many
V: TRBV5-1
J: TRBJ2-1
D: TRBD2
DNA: TGCGCCAGCAGCTTGGAGGGACTAGCGGGCTACAATGAGCAGTTCTTC
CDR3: CASSLEGLAGYNEQFF